The TCR beta chain under discussion was sequenced for a study of cytomegalovirus exposure and HLA in healthy donors. Study-level findings and limits: Earlier results showed most TCR beta V segments being productive about 90% or about 30% of the time.

Use of 60 Vbeta and 13 Jbeta primers characterized the PCR. The protocol was immunoSEQ multiplex PCR, while the TCRdb copy is restricted to in-frame clones and leaves out a portion. The sample has about 200,000 clones, about 78% seen once; the top ten hold 2.9%. V was shortened by 4 bases and J by 4 bases, with 14 bases between the two germline ends. Germline loops: CDR1 GTSNPN, CDR2 SVGIG (reference sequence). The CDR3 consists of 14 residues. This clone was counted a single time. Its antigen remains unknown. V usage is TRBV30 and J usage is TRBJ2-1; tentatively, D is TRBD2 (6 bases). The source is a woman aged 25 to 39 in good health and CMV-seronegative. Sequencing was done on a sample of PBMCs. This CDR3 reads CAWMRDGGYNEQFF. The CDR3 bases are TGTGCCTGGATGCGGGACGGGGGTTACAATGAGCAGTTCTTC.